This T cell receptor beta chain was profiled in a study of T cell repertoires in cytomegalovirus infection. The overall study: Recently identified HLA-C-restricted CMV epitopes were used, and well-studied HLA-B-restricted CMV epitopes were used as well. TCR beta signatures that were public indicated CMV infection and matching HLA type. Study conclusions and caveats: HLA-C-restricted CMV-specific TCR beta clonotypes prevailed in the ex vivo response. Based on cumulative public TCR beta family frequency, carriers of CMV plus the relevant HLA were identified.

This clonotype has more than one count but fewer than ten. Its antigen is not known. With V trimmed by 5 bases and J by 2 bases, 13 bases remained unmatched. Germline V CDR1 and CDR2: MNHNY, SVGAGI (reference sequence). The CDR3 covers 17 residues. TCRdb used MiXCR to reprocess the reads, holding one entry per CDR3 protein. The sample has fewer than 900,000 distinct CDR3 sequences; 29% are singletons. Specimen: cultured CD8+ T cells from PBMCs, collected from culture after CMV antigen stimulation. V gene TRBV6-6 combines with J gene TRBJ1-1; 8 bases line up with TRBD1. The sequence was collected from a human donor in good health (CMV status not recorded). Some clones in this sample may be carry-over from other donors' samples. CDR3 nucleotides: TGTGCCAGCAGTATTTTCCCGGGACAGGCCCTCAACACTGAAGCTTTCTTT. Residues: CASSIFPGQALNTEAFF.